The 22 T cell receptor beta chains presented below share a single source sample, sequenced in a study of blood T cell repertoires in COVID-19. Using immunoSEQ multiplex PCR, the repertoire was profiled, and TCRdb retains in-frame clones only, with some absent. The repertoire has 300,000 to 450,000 clones, 70% to 90% of them found once; the top ten carry less than 3.5%. Material: peripheral blood. The receptors were gathered from a human donor in a cohort sampled during active COVID-19.

The genes are TRBV28 and TRBJ1-3; tentative D call: TRBD1 (6 bases). There are 17 residues in the CDR3. Germline V gene sequence: CDR1 MDHEN, CDR2 SYDVKM. Trimming removed 1 base at V and 0 bases at J, with 13 bases between. CDR3: CASSLSREGVSGNTIYF. Here the CDR3 DNA reads TGTGCCAGCAGTTTATCCAGGGAGGGGGTCTCTGGAAACACCATATATTTT.

This chain uses TRBV3-1 (or the pseudogene TRBV3-2) with TRBJ2-5; possible D gene TRBD2, 5 bases. This CDR3 contains 15 residues. Germline CDR1 LGHDT, CDR2 YNNKEL (reference sequence). V lost 1 base, J lost 4 bases, and 13 bases lay in between. CDR3 sequence: CASSQVSGSGETQYF. In DNA form, the CDR3 reads TGTGCCAGCAGCCAAGTTTCGGGGTCGGGAGAGACCCAGTACTTC.

J is TRBJ2-3 and V is TRBV11-2; D uncertain. CDR1 is SGHAT, CDR2 FQNNGV, per germline. V lost 1 base to trimming and J lost 2 bases, with 19 bases between them. This CDR3 has 18 residues. The CDR3 spells CASSLGLGSGVSTDTQYF. CDR3 in DNA: TGTGCCAGCAGCTTAGGACTTGGGTCCGGAGTATCCACAGATACGCAGTATTTT.

The DNA of the CDR3 is TGTGCCAGCAGCTTACAGGGGGCGAATGAGCAGTTCTTC. It yields the protein CASSLQGANEQFF. V and J are TRBV7-3 and TRBJ2-1, with 8 bases that match TRBD1. This CDR3 comprises 13 residues. Trimming at V came to 2 bases and at J to 7 bases, leaving 1 base not matched to a gene. Germline V CDR1 and CDR2: SGHTA, FQGTGA.

This clone was seen more than once but under ten times. This chain uses TRBV5-1 with TRBJ2-3, with unresolved D. V lost 0 bases and J 2 bases, leaving 7 bases between the germline ends. This CDR3 contains 14 residues. The V gene's germline CDR1 is SGHRS and CDR2 YFSETQ. Here the CDR3 reads CASSLAAFTDTQYF. The CDR3 nucleotides read TGCGCCAGCAGCTTGGCCGCGTTCACAGATACGCAGTATTTT.

This clone has a single count. The chain recombines TRBV4-1 with TRBJ2-7; 10 nucleotides match TRBD1. V lost 2 bases, J lost 9 bases, and 7 bases stayed unmatched. Germline V gene lookup returns CDR1 MGHRA and CDR2 YSYEKL. This CDR3 is 14 amino acids long. CDR3: CASSQQDRGLGQYF. The CDR3 nucleotides read TGCGCCAGCAGCCAACAAGACAGGGGGCTAGGGCAGTACTTC.

V usage is TRBV11-2 and J usage is TRBJ2-7; maybe TRBD1 (5 bases). CDR1 SGHAT and CDR2 FQNNGV come from the germline V gene. The CDR3 consists of 13 residues. V was clipped by 10 bases and J by 7 bases, with 20 bases between them. Here the CDR3 reads CATLRLDAGEQYF. The CDR3 DNA reads as TGTGCCACACTCCGGTTGGATGCAGGGGAGCAGTACTTC.

V usage is TRBV23-1 and J usage is TRBJ1-4; unclear D gene. TRBV23-1 qualifies as an ORF whose function is uncertain. The CDR3 runs 14 residues. V was trimmed by 7 bases and J by 4 bases, leaving 13 bases between them. This CDR3 reads CASNSRSDNEKLFF. The CDR3 nucleotides are TGCGCCAGCAACTCCAGGTCGGATAATGAAAAACTGTTTTTT.

J is TRBJ2-7 and V is TRBV30; TRBD2 matches at 8 bases. Germline trimming cut 3 bases from V and 3 bases from J; bases unmatched to any gene: 4. CDR3 size: 13 residues. CDR1 and CDR2 from the germline V gene are GTSNPN and SVGIG (reference sequence). CDR3 loop: CAWSPGLVYEQYF. CDR3 DNA: TGTGCCTGGAGCCCGGGACTAGTCTACGAGCAGTACTTC.

The chain has TRBV5-1 and TRBJ2-7; 8 nucleotides align to TRBD1. CDR3 length equals 13 residues. Trimming at V came to 4 bases and at J to 6 bases, leaving 6 bases not matched to a gene. Germline lookup yields CDR1 SGHRS and CDR2 YFSETQ. CDR3 amino acids: CASSISTGAEQYF. In DNA form, the CDR3 reads TGCGCCAGCAGCATCTCGACAGGGGCCGAGCAGTACTTC.

This chain connects TRBV2 to TRBJ1-1; D perhaps matches TRBD1 (6 bases). In germline, CDR1 is SNHLY, CDR2 FYNNEI. V gave up 8 bases and J gave up 3 bases, with 13 bases separating them. CDR3 size: 13 residues. CDR3 protein: CASLTQGDTEAFF. CDR3 coding DNA: TGTGCCAGCCTTACACAGGGCGACACTGAAGCTTTCTTT. The full variable domain, completed using reference TRBV2 and TRBJ1-1, is EPEVTQTPSHQVTQMGQEVILRCVPISNHLYFYWYRQILGQKVEFLVSFYNNEISEKSEIFDDQFSVERPDGSNFTLKIRSTKLEDSAMYFCASLTQGDTEAFFGQGTRLTVV.

This clone has only a few counts. Relative to the germline gene, one junction end is altered; a read error may explain this. The CDR3 loop is CASSWSPTQEAQYF. The CDR3 coding sequence is TGTGCCAGCAGTTGGAGTCCCACCCAAGAGGCCCAGTACTTC. The chain is built from TRBV27 and TRBJ2-5; no reliable D call. Germline V gene lookup returns CDR1 MNHEY and CDR2 SMNVEV (reference sequence). The CDR3 totals 14 residues.

The rearrangement joins TRBV21-1 to TRBJ2-6; TRBD2, the D gene given by the table, was not confirmed from the DNA. TRBV21-1 is assigned pseudogene status. The CDR3 runs to 18 residues. In DNA, the CDR3 is TGTGCCAGCAGCGAATGCGCGGGTATGAGCTCTGGGGCCAACGTCCTGACTTTC. Translation: CASSECAGMSSGANVLTF.

The J gene is TRBJ2-5, the V gene TRBV7-2; 13 bases agree with TRBD2. V gave up 6 bases and J gave up 5 bases; unmatched junction bases: 6. The germline V gene encodes CDR1 SGHTA and CDR2 FQGNSA. CDR3 length: 15 residues. The CDR3 coding sequence is TGTGCCAGCAGAAAGACTAGCGGGGGGCCGGAGACCCAGTACTTC. Its protein is CASRKTSGGPETQYF.

CDR3 sequence: CASSINAGNSGNTIYF. The CDR3 nucleotides read TGCGCCAGCAGCATCAATGCAGGGAACTCTGGAAACACCATATATTTT. The chain links TRBV5-1 to TRBJ1-3; tentative D call: TRBD1 (5 bases). The CDR3 is 16 amino acids. The germline CDR1 and CDR2 sequences are SGHRS and YFSETQ. V shed 4 bases and J shed 0 bases, with 14 bases lying between them.

This clone was observed a few times. The rearrangement joins TRBV20-1 to TRBJ1-1, with D perhaps TRBD1 (5 bases). CDR3 length: 14 residues. Germline V gene sequence: CDR1 DFQATT, CDR2 SNEGSKA (reference sequence). The ends were cut back, 3 bases at V and 1 base at J, with 12 bases in the middle. In nucleotides, the CDR3 is TGCAGTGCTAGTTTGTGGGGCCCGAACACTGAAGCTTTCTTT. Its translation: CSASLWGPNTEAFF.

This chain connects TRBV5-1 to TRBJ2-3; 11 bases are a match to TRBD2. CDR1 is SGHRS, CDR2 YFSETQ, per germline. Trimming at V came to 4 bases and at J to 5 bases, leaving 9 bases not matched to a gene. This CDR3 has 16 residues. CDR3 nucleotides: TGCGCCAGCAGCCCCAGACTAGCGGGGATGAGAGATACGCAGTATTTT. Translated: CASSPRLAGMRDTQYF.

This clone was seen more than once but under ten times. The V and J genes are TRBV6-1 and TRBJ1-3; D may be TRBD1 (5 bases). Germline V gene lookup returns CDR1 MNHNS and CDR2 SASEGT. CDR3 length equals 15 residues. V was clipped by 1 base and J by 2 bases, with 9 bases between them. The CDR3 region has the DNA TGTGCCAGCAGTGAAGAGGGGCGCGCTGGAAACACCATATATTTT. This encodes CASSEEGRAGNTIYF.

The J gene is TRBJ2-1, the V gene TRBV7-7; 8 bases line up with TRBD2. Germline V lookup: CDR1 SSHAT, CDR2 FNYEAQ (reference sequence). The CDR3 is made up of 15 amino acids. J gave up 9 bases and V 2 bases, and 9 bases lay outside the gene matches. CDR3 sequence reads: CASSLSAGAASEQFF. CDR3 DNA sequence: TGTGCCAGCAGCTTATCAGCGGGAGCAGCCAGTGAGCAGTTCTTC.

Judged by abundance, this clone is medium-sized. The V and J genes are TRBV4-2 and TRBJ2-2; 12 positions match TRBD2. The CDR3 consists of 18 residues. Germline trimming cut 1 base from V and 0 bases from J; bases unmatched to any gene: 3. From germline, CDR1 is LGHNA and CDR2 YNFKEQ. The CDR3 region has the DNA TGTGCCAGCAGCCAAGGGACTAGCGGGGCTGCGAACACCGGGGAGCTGTTTTTT. Translating it yields CASSQGTSGAANTGELFF.

V gene TRBV6-2 or TRBV6-3 combines with J gene TRBJ2-5; TRBD2 aligns across 9 bases. Germline V gives CDR1 MNHEY, CDR2 SVGEGT. The CDR3 is 18 residues long. The trim removed 2 bases at V and 2 bases at J, leaving 12 bases unmatched. In nucleotides, the CDR3 is TGTGCCAGCAGTTACCTTACGCCAGCGGGAGGAAGGCAAGAGACCCAGTACTTC. Its translation: CASSYLTPAGGRQETQYF.

The V gene is TRBV9, the J gene TRBJ1-2; TRBD1 might be the D (5 bases). Trimming cost V 0 bases and J 8 bases, with 14 bases left between them. The CDR3 length is 14 residues. The germline gives CDR1 SGDLS, CDR2 YYNGEE. The CDR3 region is CASSVGRQPGGYTF. CDR3 in DNA: TGTGCCAGCAGCGTAGGGAGACAGCCGGGCGGCTACACCTTC.